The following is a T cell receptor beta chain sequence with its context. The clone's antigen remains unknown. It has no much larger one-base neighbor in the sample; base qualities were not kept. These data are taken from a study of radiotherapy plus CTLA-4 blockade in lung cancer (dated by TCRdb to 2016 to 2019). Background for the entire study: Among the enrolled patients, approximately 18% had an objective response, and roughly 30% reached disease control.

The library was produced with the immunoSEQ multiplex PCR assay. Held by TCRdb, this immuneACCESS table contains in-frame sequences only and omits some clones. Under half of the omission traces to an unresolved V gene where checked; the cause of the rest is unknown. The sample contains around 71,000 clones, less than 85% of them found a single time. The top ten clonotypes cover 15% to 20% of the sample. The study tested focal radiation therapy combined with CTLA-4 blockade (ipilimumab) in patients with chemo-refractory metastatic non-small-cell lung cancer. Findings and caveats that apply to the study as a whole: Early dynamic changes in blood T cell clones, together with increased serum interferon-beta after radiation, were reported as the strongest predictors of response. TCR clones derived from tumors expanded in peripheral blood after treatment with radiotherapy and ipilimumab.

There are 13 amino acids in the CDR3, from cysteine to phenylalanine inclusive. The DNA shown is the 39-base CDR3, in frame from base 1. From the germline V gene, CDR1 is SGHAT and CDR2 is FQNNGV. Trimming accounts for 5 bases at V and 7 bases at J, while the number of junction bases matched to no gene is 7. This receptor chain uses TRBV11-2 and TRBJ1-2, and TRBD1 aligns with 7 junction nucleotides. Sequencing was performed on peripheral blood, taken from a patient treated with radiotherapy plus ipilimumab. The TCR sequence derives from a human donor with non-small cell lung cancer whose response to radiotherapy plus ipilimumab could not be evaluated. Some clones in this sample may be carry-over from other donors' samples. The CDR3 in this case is CASSPGTVFGYTF. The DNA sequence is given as TGTGCCAGCAGCCCGGGGACAGTATTTGGCTACACCTTC. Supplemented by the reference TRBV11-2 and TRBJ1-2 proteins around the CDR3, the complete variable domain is EAGVAQSPRYKIIEKRQSVAFWCNPISGHATLYWYQQILGQGPKLLIQFQNNGVVDDSQLPKDRFSAERLKGVDSTLKIQPAKLEDSAVYLCASSPGTVFGYTFGSGTRLTVV.